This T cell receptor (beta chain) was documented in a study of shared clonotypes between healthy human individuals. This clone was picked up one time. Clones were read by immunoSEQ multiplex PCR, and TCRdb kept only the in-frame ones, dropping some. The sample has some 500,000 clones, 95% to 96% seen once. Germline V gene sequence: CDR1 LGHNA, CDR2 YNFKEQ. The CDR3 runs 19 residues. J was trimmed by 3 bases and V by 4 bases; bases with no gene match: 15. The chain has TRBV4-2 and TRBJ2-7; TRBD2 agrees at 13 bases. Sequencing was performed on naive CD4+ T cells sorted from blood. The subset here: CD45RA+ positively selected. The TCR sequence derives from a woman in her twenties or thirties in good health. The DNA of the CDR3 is TGTGCCAGCAGCCGCGTGGGGACTAGCGGGGTAGGGGGGTACTACGAGCAGTACTTC. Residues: CASSRVGTSGVGGYYEQYF.